These 20 T cell receptor beta chains share one sample of origin, sequenced in a study of T cells expressing NK-cell markers. TCRdb reanalyzed the 5' RACE reads and collapses them to one entry per CDR3 protein, without DNA. The clone table shows around 260,000 distinct CDR3 sequences, with the ten largest holding roughly 4.2%. The sample consisted of blood T cells: a sorted CD56 or NKG2C T cell subset, CD4+ or CD8+ T cells, or bulk PBMC T cells (not recorded which). These receptors originate from a woman aged 18 to 75 in good health.

This chain links TRBV7-2 with TRBJ2-1; the TCRdb D gene call, TRBD1, has no DNA to confirm it. This CDR3 comprises 17 residues. In germline, CDR1 is SGHTA, CDR2 FQGNSA. The CDR3 sequence is CASSAQAGEPSYNEQFF.

V is TRBV6-2 or TRBV6-3 and J is TRBJ1-1. This CDR3 is 16 amino acids long. Germline CDR1 and CDR2: MNHEY and SVGEGT. CDR3 residues: CASRPYLAAWNTEAFF.

V gene TRBV29-1 combines with J gene TRBJ1-1. Looked up from germline, CDR1 is SQVTM and CDR2 is ANQGSEA. This CDR3 is built from 14 residues. The CDR3 here is CSVEVIGGSTEAFF.

This chain links TRBV5-1 with TRBJ1-5; there is no DNA to check the TCRdb D call of TRBD1. Per the germline V gene, CDR1 is SGHRS and CDR2 is YFSETQ. The CDR3 length is 18 residues. CDR3: CASSLAPTGGYSNQPQHF.

The rearrangement uses TRBV12-3 or TRBV12-4 and TRBJ1-2. The CDR3 extends over 15 amino acids. This chain's CDR3 is CASSFWTVTNYGYTF.

V usage is TRBV20-1 and J usage is TRBJ2-5; TCRdb's D gene call, TRBD1, goes unchecked for lack of DNA. The CDR3 is 13 residues long. In germline, CDR1 is DFQATT, CDR2 SNEGSKA (reference sequence). The CDR3 loop reads CSARRTDKETQYF.

V is TRBV7-3 and J is TRBJ2-5; the D gene TCRdb calls, TRBD1, cannot be checked with no DNA. The CDR3 sequence is 13 residues long. Per germline, CDR1 SGHTA and CDR2 FQGTGA. CDR3 sequence reads: CASSQGAGETQYF.

The V gene is TRBV27, the J gene TRBJ2-3. CDR1 MNHEY and CDR2 SMNVEV come from the germline V gene (reference sequence). CDR3 length: 14 residues. CDR3 residues: CASSQKTASDTQYF.

The rearrangement links TRBV20-1 to TRBJ2-2; TCRdb names TRBD1, which stays unverified in the absence of DNA. The CDR3 consists of 14 residues. Germline lookup yields CDR1 DFQATT and CDR2 SNEGSKA (reference sequence). This chain's CDR3 is CSARWQGNTGELFF.

The chain uses TRBV20-1 and TRBJ2-3. Per germline, CDR1 DFQATT and CDR2 SNEGSKA (reference sequence). The CDR3 covers 12 residues. The CDR3 sequence: CSTELTTDTQYF.

The V and J genes are TRBV24-1 and TRBJ2-2. Germline V gene lookup returns CDR1 KGHDR and CDR2 SFDVKD. The CDR3 loop spans 12 amino acids. The CDR3 is CATSVGPGELFF.

This chain links TRBV20-1 with TRBJ1-2; TCRdb designates TRBD1, a call that cannot be tested without DNA. This CDR3 is 13 amino acids long. Germline V gives CDR1 DFQATT, CDR2 SNEGSKA (reference sequence). CDR3 region: CSASVGDMDGYTF.

This chain joins TRBV14 and TRBJ1-4; TCRdb names TRBD1, which stays unverified in the absence of DNA. This CDR3 is built from 15 residues. CDR1 SGHDN and CDR2 FVKESK come from the germline V gene. The CDR3: CASSFRTGTNEKLFF.

This chain's CDR3 is CSAFQAVSTDTQYF. The rearrangement links TRBV20-1 to TRBJ2-3. The germline CDR1 and CDR2 sequences are DFQATT and SNEGSKA (reference sequence). There are 14 residues in the CDR3.

This chain connects TRBV6-5 to TRBJ1-3. CDR3 size: 16 residues. Germline CDR1 reads MNHEY; CDR2 reads SVGAGI. The CDR3 sequence is CASSYSTADSGNTIYF.

The chain links TRBV20-1 to TRBJ1-6; TCRdb calls TRBD1, which cannot be checked without DNA. The V gene's germline CDR1 is DFQATT and CDR2 SNEGSKA (reference sequence). The CDR3 extends over 15 amino acids. The CDR3 sequence is CSARGQAWGGPTLHF.

The V gene is TRBV5-1, the J gene TRBJ1-3; TCRdb's D call of TRBD1 is untestable without DNA. The CDR3 runs to 15 residues. Germline-derived CDR1 and CDR2 are SGHRS and YFSETQ. CDR3 protein: CASSLSGGPGNTIYF. The entire variable domain, with the rest obtained from reference TRBV5-1 and TRBJ1-3, is as follows: KAGVTQTPRYLIKTRGQQVTLSCSPISGHRSVSWYQQTPGQGLQFLFEYFSETQRNKGNFPGRFSGRQFSNSRSEMNVSTLELGDSALYLCASSLSGGPGNTIYFGEGSWLTVV.

The rearrangement links TRBV20-1 to TRBJ1-5; TCRdb returns TRBD1, unconfirmable since there is no DNA. Looked up from germline, CDR1 is DFQATT and CDR2 is SNEGSKA (reference sequence). The CDR3 loop spans 13 amino acids. The CDR3 loop is CSARIQDNQPQHF.

The chain employs TRBV14 and TRBJ1-1. The CDR3 is 13 residues long. Germline lookup yields CDR1 SGHDN and CDR2 FVKESK. CDR3 sequence reads: CASSQDLRGEAFF.

Here the CDR3 reads CASSKGLAGVAGELFF. The rearrangement joins TRBV11-3 to TRBJ2-2; the D gene TCRdb calls, TRBD2, cannot be checked with no DNA. The CDR3 runs to 16 residues. Germline CDR1 is SGHNT and CDR2 is YENEEA.